This TCR beta chain was profiled in a study of beta chain features in type 1 diabetes. General observations from the study: Moderate yet significant TCRB CDR3 shortening was seen in Type 1 diabetes patients in all four CD4+ subsets.

Concerning this clone: Its antigen is not known.

V lost 3 bases, J lost 5 bases, and 11 bases stayed unmatched. The CDR3 is made up of 16 amino acids. Germline V gene lookup returns CDR1 SGHRS and CDR2 YFSETQ. Expressed TCRB transcripts got sequenced, as all isolated RNA was reverse transcribed. Profiled with immunoSEQ multiplex PCR; TCRdb holds only in-frame clones, not every one. The sample yields about 660,000 clones, over 11% seen once. This clonotype was obtained from a young man with type 1 diabetes. The sequencing input was naive CD4+ T cells from blood. The chain couples TRBV5-1 to TRBJ2-3, with 8 positions matching TRBD1. The CDR3: CASSSVGPGGQDTQYF. CDR3 DNA sequence: TGCGCCAGCAGCTCCGTAGGTCCAGGGGGCCAAGATACGCAGTATTTT.